This T cell receptor (beta chain) was captured by sequencing in a study of cytomegalovirus exposure and HLA in healthy donors. The wider study: Per a later analysis, the 666 first-cohort and 95 to 150 validation repertoires shared one platform. General study points: In the approximately 120 validation repertoires, a later analysis found that first-cohort TCR clusters tended to co-occur. Most sequenced TCRs were rare (though some public TCRs occurred in many donors). Published work reported that the classifier diagnosed cytomegalovirus status with high specificity and sensitivity.

As concerns this clone: Antigen specificity is unknown.

TCRdb keeps only in-frame clones here, not all; method: immunoSEQ multiplex PCR. Of 150,000 to 200,000 clones listed, about nine tenths are singletons. Between the trimmed V and J ends, which lost 2 bases and 6 bases, there was a span of 8 bases. Germline CDR1 SNHLY, CDR2 FYNNEI. The CDR3 totals 12 residues. The specimen sequenced was PBMCs. The receptor comes from a young woman in good health and CMV-seropositive. The V gene is TRBV2, the J gene TRBJ2-7, with D perhaps matching TRBD2 (6 bases). CDR3 sequence reads: CASSEREFEQYF. In nucleotides, the CDR3 is TGTGCCAGCAGTGAACGGGAGTTCGAGCAGTACTTC.